A single sample gave rise to the 6 T cell receptor beta chains below, sequenced in a study of blood T cell repertoires in COVID-19. TCRdb's copy holds only in-frame clones and misses some; the assay was immunoSEQ multiplex PCR. The profile shows approximately 100,000 clones, roughly 84% of them singletons. The sample was peripheral blood. The receptor source for this set is a human donor in a cohort sampled during active COVID-19.

The chain is built from TRBV9 and TRBJ1-1, with D perhaps TRBD1 (5 bases). The CDR3 consists of 14 residues. V gave up 4 bases and J gave up 2 bases, with 12 bases separating them. CDR1 SGDLS and CDR2 YYNGEE come from the germline V gene. The CDR3 protein is CASSTLTVNTEAFF. The CDR3 DNA sequence: TGTGCCAGCAGCACCTTGACAGTAAACACTGAAGCTTTCTTT.

The chain employs TRBV4-1 and TRBJ1-1; 8 nucleotides match TRBD1. The CDR3 totals 19 residues. J gave up 1 base and V 2 bases, and 15 bases lay outside the gene matches. Germline V CDR1 and CDR2: MGHRA, YSYEKL. This chain's CDR3 is CASSQPHTSYRGSNTEAFF. The CDR3 region has the DNA TGCGCCAGCAGCCAACCTCACACTTCCTACAGGGGGTCGAACACTGAAGCTTTCTTT.

The V call is TRBV5-1, the J call TRBJ1-5; D ambiguous. The CDR3 has 14 amino acids. Germline assignment: CDR1 SGHRS and CDR2 YFSETQ. Trimming stripped 0 bases from V and 7 bases from J, with 11 bases between. CDR3 residues: CASSLGGSGQPQHF. Here the CDR3 DNA reads TGCGCCAGCAGCTTGGGTGGGTCCGGGCAGCCCCAGCATTTT.

The chain employs TRBV29-1 and TRBJ1-1, with a possible D match to TRBD1 (6 bases). Germline values: CDR1 SQVTM, CDR2 ANQGSEA. The length of the CDR3 is 13 residues. V lost 6 bases to trimming and J lost 6 bases, with 17 bases between them. As DNA, the CDR3 is TGCAGCGTGAGGGGGAATGGCAAGGCTGAAGCTTTCTTT. Its translation: CSVRGNGKAEAFF.

This chain links TRBV6-6 with TRBJ2-5; TRBD2 matches 16 bases. V lost 7 bases to trimming and J lost 5 bases; unmatched junction nucleotides: 10. Per germline, CDR1 MNHNY and CDR2 SVGAGI (reference sequence). The length of the CDR3 is 17 residues. The CDR3 is CASIRGTSGGAWETQYF. DNA for the CDR3: TGTGCCAGCATTCGCGGGACTAGCGGGGGGGCCTGGGAGACCCAGTACTTC.

This chain joins TRBV13 and TRBJ2-1; TRBD2 matches at 7 bases. The CDR3 totals 14 residues. Germline trimming cut 10 bases from V and 4 bases from J; bases unmatched to any gene: 10. Looked up from germline, CDR1 is PRHDT and CDR2 is FYEKMQ (reference sequence). CDR3 coding DNA: TGTGCCACCACCCGGGAGCGGGGTTACAATGAGCAGTTCTTC. Protein product: CATTRERGYNEQFF.